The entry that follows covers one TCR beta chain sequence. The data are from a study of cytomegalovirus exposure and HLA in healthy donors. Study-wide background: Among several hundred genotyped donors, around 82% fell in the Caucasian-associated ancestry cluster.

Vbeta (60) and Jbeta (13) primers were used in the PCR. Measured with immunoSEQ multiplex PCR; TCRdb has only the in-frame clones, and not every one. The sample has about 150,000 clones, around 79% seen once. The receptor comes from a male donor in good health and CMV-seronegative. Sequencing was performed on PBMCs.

CDR3 amino acids: CASSGAGLGNTIYF. The CDR3, as DNA: TGTGCCAGCAGTGGGGCAGGGCTTGGAAACACCATATATTTT. The chain recombines TRBV2 with TRBJ1-3, with a tentative D call TRBD1 (5 bases). This CDR3 is built from 14 residues. Germline V gives CDR1 SNHLY, CDR2 FYNNEI. V lost 4 bases and J 3 bases, leaving 10 bases between the germline ends. The variable domain in full, with the rest retrieved from reference TRBV2 and TRBJ1-3, is EPEVTQTPSHQVTQMGQEVILRCVPISNHLYFYWYRQILGQKVEFLVSFYNNEISEKSEIFDDQFSVERPDGSNFTLKIRSTKLEDSAMYFCASSGAGLGNTIYFGEGSWLTVV.